This T cell receptor (beta chain) was sequenced during a study of T cells in Graves' hyperthyroidism and ophthalmopathy. General study findings and limits: Expanded thyroid clonotypes (above 0.001) were mostly also found in blood.

Amplified TCR beta CDR3 regions derived from RNA transcripts. With the HTBI primer set, the TCR CDR3 went through a first round of RT-PCR. TCRdb itself ran the multiplex PCR reads through MiXCR, one entry per CDR3 protein. The sample has approximately 200,000 distinct CDR3 sequences; about 16% are singletons. With 2 bases removed from V and 8 bases from J, the gap between germline ends came to 19 bases. Germline loops: CDR1 DFQATT, CDR2 SNEGSKA (reference sequence). CDR3 length: 16 amino acids. Regarding this clonotype: Antigen unknown.

The receptor's source is a man in his forties with Graves' hyperthyroidism. Sequencing used blood. The genes are TRBV20-1 and TRBJ1-6, with TRBD1 as a possible D gene (5 bases). The DNA for the CDR3 is TGCAGTGCTAGAACATCCGGGGGAAGACTGTATTCACCCCTCCACTTT. It yields the protein CSARTSGGRLYSPLHF.